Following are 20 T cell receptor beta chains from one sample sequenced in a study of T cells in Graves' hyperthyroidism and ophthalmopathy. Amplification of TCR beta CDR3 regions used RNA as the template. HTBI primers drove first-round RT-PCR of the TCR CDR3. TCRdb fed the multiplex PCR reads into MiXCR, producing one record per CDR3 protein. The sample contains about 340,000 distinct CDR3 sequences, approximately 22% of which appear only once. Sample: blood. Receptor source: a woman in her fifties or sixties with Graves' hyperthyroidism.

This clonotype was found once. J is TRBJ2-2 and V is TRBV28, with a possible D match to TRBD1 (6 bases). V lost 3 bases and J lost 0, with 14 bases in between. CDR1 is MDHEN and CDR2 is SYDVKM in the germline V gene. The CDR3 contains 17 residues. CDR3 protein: CASSLGTGTTNTGELFF. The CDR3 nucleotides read TGTGCCAGCAGTTTGGGGACCGGGACAACGAACACCGGGGAGCTGTTTTTT.

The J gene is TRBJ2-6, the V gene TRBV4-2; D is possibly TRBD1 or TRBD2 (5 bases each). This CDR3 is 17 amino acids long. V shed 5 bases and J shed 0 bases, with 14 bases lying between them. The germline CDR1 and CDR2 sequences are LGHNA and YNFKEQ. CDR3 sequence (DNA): TGTGCCAGCAGCGAATTCCGAGGGGCCTCTGGGGCCAACGTCCTGACTTTC. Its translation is CASSEFRGASGANVLTF.

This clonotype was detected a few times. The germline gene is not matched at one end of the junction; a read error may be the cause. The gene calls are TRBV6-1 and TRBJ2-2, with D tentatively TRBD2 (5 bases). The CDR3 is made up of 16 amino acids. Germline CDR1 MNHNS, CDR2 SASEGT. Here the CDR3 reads CASSSTTGSNTGEPFF. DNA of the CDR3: TGTGCCAGCAGTTCTACCACGGGCAGTAACACCGGGGAGCCGTTTTTT.

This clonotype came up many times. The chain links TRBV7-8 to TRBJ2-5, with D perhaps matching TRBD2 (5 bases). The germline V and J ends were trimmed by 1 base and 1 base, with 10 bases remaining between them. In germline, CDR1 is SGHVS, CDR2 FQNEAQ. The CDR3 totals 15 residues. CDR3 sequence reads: CASSLGSSSQETQYF. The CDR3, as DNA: TGTGCCAGCAGCTTAGGGTCTAGCTCCCAAGAGACCCAGTACTTC. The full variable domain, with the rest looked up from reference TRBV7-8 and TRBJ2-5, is GAGVSQSPRYKVAKRGQDVALRCDPISGHVSLFWYQQALGQGPEFLTYFQNEAQLDKSGLPSDRFFAERPEGSVSTLKIQRTQQEDSAVYLCASSLGSSSQETQYFGPGTRLLVL.

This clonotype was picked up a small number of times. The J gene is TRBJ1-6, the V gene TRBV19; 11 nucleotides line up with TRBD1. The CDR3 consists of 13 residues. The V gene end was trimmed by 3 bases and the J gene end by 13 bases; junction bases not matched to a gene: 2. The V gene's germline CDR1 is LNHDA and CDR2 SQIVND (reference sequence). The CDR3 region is CASSMDRGLPLHF. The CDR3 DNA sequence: TGTGCCAGTAGTATGGACAGGGGGCTTCCCCTCCACTTT.

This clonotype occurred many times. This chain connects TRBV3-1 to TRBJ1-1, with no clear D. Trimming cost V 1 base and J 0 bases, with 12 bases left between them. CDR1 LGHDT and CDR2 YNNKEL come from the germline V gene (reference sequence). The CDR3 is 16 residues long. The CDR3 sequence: CASSQAPIFMNTEAFF. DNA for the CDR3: TGTGCCAGCAGCCAAGCCCCCATTTTCATGAACACTGAAGCTTTCTTT.

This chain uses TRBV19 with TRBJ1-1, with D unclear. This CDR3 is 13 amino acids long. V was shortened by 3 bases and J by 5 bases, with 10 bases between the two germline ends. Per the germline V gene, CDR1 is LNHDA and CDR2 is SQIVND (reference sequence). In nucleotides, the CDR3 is TGTGCCAGTAGTATGGAGGGTATGACTGAAGCTTTCTTT. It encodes CASSMEGMTEAFF. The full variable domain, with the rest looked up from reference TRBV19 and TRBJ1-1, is DGGITQSPKYLFRKEGQNVTLSCEQNLNHDAMYWYRQDPGQGLRLIYYSQIVNDFQKGDIAEGYSVSREKKESFPLTVTSAQKNPTAFYLCASSMEGMTEAFFGQGTRLTVV.

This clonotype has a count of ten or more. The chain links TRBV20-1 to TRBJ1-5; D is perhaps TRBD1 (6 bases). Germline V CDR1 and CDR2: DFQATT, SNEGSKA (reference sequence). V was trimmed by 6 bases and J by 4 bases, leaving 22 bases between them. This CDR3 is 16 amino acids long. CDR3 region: CSARVGGGRVNQPQHF. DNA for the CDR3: TGCAGTGCACGTGTCGGTGGGGGCAGGGTGAATCAGCCCCAGCATTTT.

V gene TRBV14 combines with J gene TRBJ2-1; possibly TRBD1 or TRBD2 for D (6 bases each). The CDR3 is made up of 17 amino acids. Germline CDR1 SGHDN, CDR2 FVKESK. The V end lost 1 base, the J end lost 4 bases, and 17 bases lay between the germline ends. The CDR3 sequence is CASSQGSGIGGYNEQFF. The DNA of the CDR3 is TGTGCCAGCAGCCAAGGGTCGGGCATAGGGGGGTACAATGAGCAGTTCTTC.

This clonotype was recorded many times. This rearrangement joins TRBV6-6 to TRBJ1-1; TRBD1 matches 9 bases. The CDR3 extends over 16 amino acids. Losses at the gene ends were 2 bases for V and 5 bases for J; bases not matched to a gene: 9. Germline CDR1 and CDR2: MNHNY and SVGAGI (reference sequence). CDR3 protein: CASSYKPPGTGTEAFF. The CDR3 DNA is TGTGCCAGCAGTTACAAACCCCCCGGGACAGGGACTGAAGCTTTCTTT.

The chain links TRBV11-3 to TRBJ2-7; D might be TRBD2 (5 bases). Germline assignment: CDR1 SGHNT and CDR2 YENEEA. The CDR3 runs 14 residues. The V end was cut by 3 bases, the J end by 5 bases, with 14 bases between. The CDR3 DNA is TGTGCCAGCAGCTTTGGAAAGGTTAGCGACGAGCAGTACTTC. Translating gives CASSFGKVSDEQYF.

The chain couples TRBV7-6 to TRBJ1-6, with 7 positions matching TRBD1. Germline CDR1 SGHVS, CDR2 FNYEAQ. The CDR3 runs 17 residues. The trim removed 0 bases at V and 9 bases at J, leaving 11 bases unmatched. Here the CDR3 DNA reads TGTGCCAGCAGCTTAGCGCCTCCGGGACAGAGGCGTTCACCCCTCCACTTT. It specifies CASSLAPPGQRRSPLHF.

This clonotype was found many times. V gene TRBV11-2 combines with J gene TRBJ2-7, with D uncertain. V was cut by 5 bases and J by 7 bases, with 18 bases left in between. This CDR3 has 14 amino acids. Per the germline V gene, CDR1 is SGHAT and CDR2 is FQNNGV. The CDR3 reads CASSQVVGRGEQYF. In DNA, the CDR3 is TGTGCCAGCAGCCAAGTTGTAGGACGTGGGGAGCAGTACTTC.

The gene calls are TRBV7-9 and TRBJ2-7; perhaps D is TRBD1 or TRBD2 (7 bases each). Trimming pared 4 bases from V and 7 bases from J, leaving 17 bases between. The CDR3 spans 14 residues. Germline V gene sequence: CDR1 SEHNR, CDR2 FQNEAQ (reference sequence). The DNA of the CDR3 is TGTGCCAGCAGCTCCACCGGGACAGCGGGGGAGCAGTACTTC. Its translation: CASSSTGTAGEQYF.

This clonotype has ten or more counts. The CDR3 nucleotides read TGTGCCAGCAGTTCTGGACTAGCGGGAGTAAGAGATACGCAGTATTTT. Amino acid sequence: CASSSGLAGVRDTQYF. V is TRBV27 and J is TRBJ2-3, with 13 bases that match TRBD2. J was trimmed by 5 bases and V by 4 bases; bases with no gene match: 6. The CDR3 runs 16 residues. Per germline, CDR1 MNHEY and CDR2 SMNVEV (reference sequence).

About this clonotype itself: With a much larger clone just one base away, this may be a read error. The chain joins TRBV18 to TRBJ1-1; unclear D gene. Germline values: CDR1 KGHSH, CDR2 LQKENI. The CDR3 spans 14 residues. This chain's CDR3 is CVSSIGRLNTEAFF. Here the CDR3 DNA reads TGTGTCAGCTCCATAGGACGGCTGAACACTGAAGCTTTCTTT.

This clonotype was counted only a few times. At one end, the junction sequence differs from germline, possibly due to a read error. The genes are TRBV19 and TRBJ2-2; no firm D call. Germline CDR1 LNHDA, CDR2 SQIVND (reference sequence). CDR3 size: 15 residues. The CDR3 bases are TGTGCCAGTAGTATTAGGAACGGAAACAGCGGGGAGCTGTTTTTT. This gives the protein CASSIRNGNSGELFF.

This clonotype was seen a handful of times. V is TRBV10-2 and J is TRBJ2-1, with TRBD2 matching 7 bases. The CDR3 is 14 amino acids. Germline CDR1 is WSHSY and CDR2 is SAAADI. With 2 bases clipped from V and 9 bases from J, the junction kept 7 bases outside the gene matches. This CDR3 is CASSEPSLASEQFF. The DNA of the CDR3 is TGCGCCAGCAGTGAGCCCTCACTAGCGAGTGAGCAGTTCTTC.

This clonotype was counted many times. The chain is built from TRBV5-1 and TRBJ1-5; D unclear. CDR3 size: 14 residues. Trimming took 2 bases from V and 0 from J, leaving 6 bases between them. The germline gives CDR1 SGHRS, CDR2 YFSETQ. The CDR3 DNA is TGCGCCAGCAGCTTAGGGAATAGCAATCAGCCCCAGCATTTT. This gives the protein CASSLGNSNQPQHF.

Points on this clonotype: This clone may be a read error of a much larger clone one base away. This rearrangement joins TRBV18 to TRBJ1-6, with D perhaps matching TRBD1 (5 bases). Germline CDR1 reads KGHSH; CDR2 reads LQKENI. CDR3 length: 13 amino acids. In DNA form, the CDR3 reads TGTGTCAGCTCACCGGACACGGCCACACCCCTCCACTTT. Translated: CVSSPDTATPLHF.